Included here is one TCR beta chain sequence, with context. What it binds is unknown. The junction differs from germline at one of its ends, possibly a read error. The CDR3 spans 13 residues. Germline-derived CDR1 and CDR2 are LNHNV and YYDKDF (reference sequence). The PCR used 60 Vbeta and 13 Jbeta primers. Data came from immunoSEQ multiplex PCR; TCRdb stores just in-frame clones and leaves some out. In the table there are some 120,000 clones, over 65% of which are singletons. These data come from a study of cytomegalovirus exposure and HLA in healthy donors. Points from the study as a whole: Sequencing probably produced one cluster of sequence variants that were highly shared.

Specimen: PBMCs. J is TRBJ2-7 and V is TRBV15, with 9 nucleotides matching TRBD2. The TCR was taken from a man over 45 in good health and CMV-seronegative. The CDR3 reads CATSRIGGTSRWF. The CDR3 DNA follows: TGTGCCACCAGCAGAATAGGCGGGACTAGCAGATGGTTC.